The TCR beta chain under discussion was sequenced for a study of shared clonotypes between healthy human individuals. Overall study findings and caveats: Naive subsets generally exceeded memory subsets in estimated richness.

This clone was recorded once. As yet, its antigen is unknown. The CDR3 runs to 16 residues. With V trimmed by 3 bases and J by 3 bases, 7 bases remained unmatched. Germline loops: CDR1 SEHNR, CDR2 FQNEAQ (reference sequence). Sorted subsets were amplified in replicate PCRs using 150 to 250 ng DNA, 30,000 to 35,000 T cell genomes. Original handling: With immunoSEQ giving junction-only sequences and no quality scores, filtering differed. Clones were read by immunoSEQ multiplex PCR, and TCRdb kept only the in-frame ones, dropping some. The V and J calls and clone size are taken from that table; D and trimming were inferred from the DNA. This repertoire shows nearly 1 million clones, 76% found once; its top ten account for roughly 1.5%.

Input material: memory CD4+ T cells sorted from blood. Subset defined: CD45RA-negative fraction. This receptor was taken from a man aged 18 to 30 in good health. This rearrangement joins TRBV7-9 to TRBJ1-4; 7 nucleotides line up with TRBD1. CDR3 residues: CASSFTGARANEKLFF. The DNA for the CDR3 is TGTGCCAGCAGCTTTACAGGGGCGCGGGCTAATGAAAAACTGTTTTTT.